This entry features one T cell receptor beta chain sequence. Its antigen is still unknown. The data belong to a study of cytomegalovirus exposure and HLA in healthy donors. Study-wide results and limits: Segments of the TCR beta V type were, in most cases, productive about 87% or about 30% of the time in an earlier analysis. In a later analysis, TCR beta V- and J-gene trimming was associated with a missense DCLRE1C variant. It was assumed in the presence/absence analyses that sequencing depth was roughly uniform across donors.

PCR was performed using 60 Vbeta and 13 Jbeta primers. TCRdb's copy holds only in-frame clones and misses some; the assay was immunoSEQ multiplex PCR. The table lists roughly 150,000 clones, roughly 80% of them singletons. Looked up from germline, CDR1 is SGHTA and CDR2 is FQGTGA. The length of the CDR3 is 17 residues. V lost 5 bases, J lost 6 bases, and 12 bases stayed unmatched. V and J are TRBV7-3 and TRBJ2-1, with 11 nucleotides matching TRBD2. The sequencing input was PBMCs. The TCR comes from a male donor in good health and CMV-seronegative. The CDR3 bases are TGTGCCAGCAGCCTCTACCGTAGCGGGGGGGTCCCCAATGAGCAGTTCTTC. Translation gives CASSLYRSGGVPNEQFF.